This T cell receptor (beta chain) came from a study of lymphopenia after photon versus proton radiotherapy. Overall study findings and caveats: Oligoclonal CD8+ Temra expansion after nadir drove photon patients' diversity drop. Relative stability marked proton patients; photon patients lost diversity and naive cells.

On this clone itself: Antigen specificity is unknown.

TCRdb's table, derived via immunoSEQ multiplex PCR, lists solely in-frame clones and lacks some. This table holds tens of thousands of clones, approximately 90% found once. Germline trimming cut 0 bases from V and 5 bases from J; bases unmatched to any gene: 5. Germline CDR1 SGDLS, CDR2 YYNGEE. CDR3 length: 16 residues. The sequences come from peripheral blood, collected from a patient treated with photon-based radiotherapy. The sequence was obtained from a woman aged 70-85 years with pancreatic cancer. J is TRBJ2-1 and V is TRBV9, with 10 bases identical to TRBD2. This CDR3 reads CASSVVAAGGHNEQFF. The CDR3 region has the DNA TGTGCCAGCAGCGTAGTGGCAGCGGGAGGGCACAATGAGCAGTTCTTC.